The clone carrying this TCR beta chain was recorded once. This CDR3 contains 14 residues. After removal of 4 bases from V and 5 bases from J, the junction contained 4 bases not matched to a gene. CDR1 is SGHNT and CDR2 is YYREEE in the germline V gene (reference sequence). This record comes from a study of blood T cell repertoires in COVID-19. At the level of the study: The United States, Italy and Spain were the sources of the acute and convalescent COVID-19 samples. PBMCs, B-cell-depleted T cells, or T cells provided the cDNA or gDNA that made up the material.

In the authors' methods: Researchers report that nucleated cell counts were estimated from reference gene primer amplification. The assay was immunoSEQ multiplex PCR, and TCRdb's table has in-frame clones only and misses some. From that table come the V and J calls and clone size; the DNA was used to work out D and trimming. The table shows 95,000 to 110,000 clones, with about 90% occurring only once. The V and J genes are TRBV5-4 and TRBJ1-4; 8 bases agree with TRBD1. This clonotype was obtained from a man aged 45-65 years in a cohort sampled during active COVID-19. The material sequenced was peripheral blood. CDR3 in amino acids: CASSQGAQNEKLFF. As DNA, the CDR3 is TGTGCCAGCAGCCAGGGGGCTCAAAATGAAAAACTGTTTTTT. The full variable domain, with the rest looked up from reference TRBV5-4 and TRBJ1-4, is ETGVTQSPTHLIKTRGQQVTLRCSSQSGHNTVSWYQQALGQGPQFIFQYYREEENGRGNFPPRFSGLQFPNYSSELNVNALELDDSALYLCASSQGAQNEKLFFGSGTQLSVL.